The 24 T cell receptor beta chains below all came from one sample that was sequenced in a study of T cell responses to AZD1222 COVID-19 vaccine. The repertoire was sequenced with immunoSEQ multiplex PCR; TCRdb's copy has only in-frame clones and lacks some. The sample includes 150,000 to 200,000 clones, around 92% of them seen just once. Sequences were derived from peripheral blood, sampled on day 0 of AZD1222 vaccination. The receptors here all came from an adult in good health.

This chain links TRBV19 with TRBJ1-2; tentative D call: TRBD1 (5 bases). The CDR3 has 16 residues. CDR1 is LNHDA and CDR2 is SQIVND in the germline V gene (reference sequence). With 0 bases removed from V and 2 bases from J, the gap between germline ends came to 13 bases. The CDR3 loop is CASSIDPGQANYGYTF. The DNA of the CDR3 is TGTGCCAGTAGTATAGATCCGGGGCAGGCCAACTATGGCTACACCTTC.

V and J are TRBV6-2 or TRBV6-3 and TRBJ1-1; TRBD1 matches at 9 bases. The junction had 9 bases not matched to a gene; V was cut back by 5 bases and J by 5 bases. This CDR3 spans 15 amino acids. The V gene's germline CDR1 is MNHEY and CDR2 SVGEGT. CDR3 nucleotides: TGTGCCAGCAGTCGACCACAGGGGGCTAAAACTGAAGCTTTCTTT. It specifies CASSRPQGAKTEAFF.

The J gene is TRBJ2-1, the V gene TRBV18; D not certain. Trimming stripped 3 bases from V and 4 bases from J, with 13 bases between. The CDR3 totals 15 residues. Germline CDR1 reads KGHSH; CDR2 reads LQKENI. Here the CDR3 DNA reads TGTGCCAGCTCACCGCTACAGACGGATTACAATGAGCAGTTCTTC. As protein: CASSPLQTDYNEQFF.

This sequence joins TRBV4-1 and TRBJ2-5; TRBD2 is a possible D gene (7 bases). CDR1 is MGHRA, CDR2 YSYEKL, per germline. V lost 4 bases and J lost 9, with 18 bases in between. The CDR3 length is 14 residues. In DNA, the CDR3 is TGCGCCAGCAGCCTCAGCGGGGCCGGGGGCCCCCAGTACTTC. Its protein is CASSLSGAGGPQYF.

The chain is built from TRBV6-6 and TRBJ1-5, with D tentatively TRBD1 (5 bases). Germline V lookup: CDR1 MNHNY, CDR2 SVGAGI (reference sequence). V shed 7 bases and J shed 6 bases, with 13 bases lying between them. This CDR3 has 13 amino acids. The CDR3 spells CASIQGESQPQHF. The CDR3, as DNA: TGTGCCAGCATCCAAGGGGAGTCTCAGCCCCAGCATTTT.

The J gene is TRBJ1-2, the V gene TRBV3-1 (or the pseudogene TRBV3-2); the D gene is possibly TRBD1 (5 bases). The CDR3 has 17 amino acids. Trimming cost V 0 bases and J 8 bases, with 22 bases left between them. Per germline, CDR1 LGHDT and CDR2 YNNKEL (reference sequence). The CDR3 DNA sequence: TGTGCCAGCAGCCAAGACTATTTGGGCAGAGGGGATGGCGGCTACACCTTC. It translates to CASSQDYLGRGDGGYTF.

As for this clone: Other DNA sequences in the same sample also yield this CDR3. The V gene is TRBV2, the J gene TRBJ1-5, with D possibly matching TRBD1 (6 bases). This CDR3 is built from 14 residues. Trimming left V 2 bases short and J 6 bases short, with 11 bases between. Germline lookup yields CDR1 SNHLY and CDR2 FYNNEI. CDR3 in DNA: TGTGCCAGCAGTGAAAATCAGGGGAGTCAGCCCCAGCATTTT. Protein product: CASSENQGSQPQHF. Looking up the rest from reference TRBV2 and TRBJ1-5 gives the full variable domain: EPEVTQTPSHQVTQMGQEVILRCVPISNHLYFYWYRQILGQKVEFLVSFYNNEISEKSEIFDDQFSVERPDGSNFTLKIRSTKLEDSAMYFCASSENQGSQPQHFGDGTRLSIL.

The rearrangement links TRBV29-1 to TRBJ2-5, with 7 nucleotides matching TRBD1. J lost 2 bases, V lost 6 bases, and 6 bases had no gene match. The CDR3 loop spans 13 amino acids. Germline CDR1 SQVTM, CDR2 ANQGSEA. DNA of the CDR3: TGCAGCGTCCCGGGACAGTTACAAGAGACCCAGTACTTC. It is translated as CSVPGQLQETQYF.

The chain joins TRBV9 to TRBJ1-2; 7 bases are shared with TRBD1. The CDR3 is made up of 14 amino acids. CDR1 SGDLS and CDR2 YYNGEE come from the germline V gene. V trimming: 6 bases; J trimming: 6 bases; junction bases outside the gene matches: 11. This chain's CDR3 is CASNEGAGADGYTF. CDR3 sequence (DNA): TGTGCCAGCAACGAGGGGGCTGGAGCAGATGGCTACACCTTC.

CDR3 nucleotides: TGTGCCAGCAGCTTTAACAGGTATCCCTACGAGCAGTACTTC. This gives the protein CASSFNRYPYEQYF. The genes are TRBV7-9 and TRBJ2-7; maybe TRBD1 (5 bases). Trimming pared 3 bases from V and 2 bases from J, leaving 11 bases between. The CDR3 runs 14 residues. The germline CDR1 and CDR2 sequences are SEHNR and FQNEAQ (reference sequence).

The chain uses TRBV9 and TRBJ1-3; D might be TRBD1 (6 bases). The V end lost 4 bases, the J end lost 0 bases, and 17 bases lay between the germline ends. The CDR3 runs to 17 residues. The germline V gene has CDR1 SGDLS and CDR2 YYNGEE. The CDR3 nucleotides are TGTGCCAGCAGCCCACAAGCCGGGACAATCTCTGGAAACACCATATATTTT. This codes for CASSPQAGTISGNTIYF.

CDR3 loop: CASRRDMNTEAFF. The CDR3 coding sequence is TGTGCCAGCAGGAGGGACATGAACACTGAAGCTTTCTTT. The chain is built from TRBV6-5 and TRBJ1-1; D might be TRBD1 (6 bases). The V gene's germline CDR1 is MNHEY and CDR2 SVGAGI. V dropped 6 bases and J dropped 0 bases, with 8 bases sitting between them. The CDR3 is made up of 13 amino acids.

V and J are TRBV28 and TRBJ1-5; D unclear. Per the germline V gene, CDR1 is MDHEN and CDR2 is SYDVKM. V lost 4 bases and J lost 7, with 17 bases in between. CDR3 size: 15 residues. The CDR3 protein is CASSSSSFAAQPQHF. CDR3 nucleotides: TGTGCCAGCAGTTCCTCCAGTTTCGCGGCCCAGCCCCAGCATTTT. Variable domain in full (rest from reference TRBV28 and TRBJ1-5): DVKVTQSSRYLVKRTGEKVFLECVQDMDHENMFWYRQDPGLGLRLIYFSYDVKMKEKGDIPEGYSVSREKKERFSLILESASTNQTSMYLCASSSSSFAAQPQHFGDGTRLSIL.

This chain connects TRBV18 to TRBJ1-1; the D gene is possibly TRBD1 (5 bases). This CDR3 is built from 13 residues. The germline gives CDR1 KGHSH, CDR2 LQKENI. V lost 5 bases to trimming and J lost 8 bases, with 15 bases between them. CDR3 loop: CASSMGTGEEAFF. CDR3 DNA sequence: TGTGCCAGCTCAATGGGAACGGGGGAAGAAGCTTTCTTT.

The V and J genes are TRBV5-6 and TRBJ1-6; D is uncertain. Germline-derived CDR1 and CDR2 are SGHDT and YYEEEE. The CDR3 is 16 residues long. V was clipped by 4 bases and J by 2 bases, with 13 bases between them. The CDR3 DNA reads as TGTGCCAGCAGCGCCTTTGAGGGTACCTATAATTCACCCCTCCACTTT. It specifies CASSAFEGTYNSPLHF.

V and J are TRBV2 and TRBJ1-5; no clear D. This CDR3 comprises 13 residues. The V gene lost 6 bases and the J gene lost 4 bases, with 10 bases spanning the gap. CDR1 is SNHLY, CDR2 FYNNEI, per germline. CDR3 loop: CASSAESNQPQHF. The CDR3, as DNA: TGTGCCAGCAGCGCGGAGTCAAATCAGCCCCAGCATTTT.

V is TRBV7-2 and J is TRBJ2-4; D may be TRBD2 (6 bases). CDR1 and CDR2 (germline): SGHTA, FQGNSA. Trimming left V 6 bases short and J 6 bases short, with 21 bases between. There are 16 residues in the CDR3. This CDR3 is CASRDTGTGGVNIQYF. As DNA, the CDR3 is TGTGCCAGCAGGGACACCGGGACTGGCGGGGTAAACATTCAGTACTTC. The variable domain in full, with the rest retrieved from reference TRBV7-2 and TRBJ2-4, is GAGVSQSPSNKVTEKGKDVELRCDPISGHTALYWYRQSLGQGLEFLIYFQGNSAPDKSGLPSDRFSAERTGGSVSTLTIQRTQQEDSAVYLCASRDTGTGGVNIQYFGAGTRLSVL.

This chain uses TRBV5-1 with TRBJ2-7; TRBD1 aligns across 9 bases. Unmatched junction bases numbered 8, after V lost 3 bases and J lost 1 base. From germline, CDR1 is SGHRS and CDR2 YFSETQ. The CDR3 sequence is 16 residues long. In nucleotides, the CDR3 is TGCGCCAGCAGCTGGGGTTGGACAGGGGAATCCTACGAGCAGTACTTC. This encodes CASSWGWTGESYEQYF.

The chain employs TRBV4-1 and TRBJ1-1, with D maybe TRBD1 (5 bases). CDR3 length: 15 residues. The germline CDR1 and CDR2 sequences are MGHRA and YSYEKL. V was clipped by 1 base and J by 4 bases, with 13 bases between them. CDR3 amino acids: CASSQVRDVSTEAFF. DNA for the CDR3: TGCGCCAGCAGCCAAGTCCGGGACGTGTCCACTGAAGCTTTCTTT.

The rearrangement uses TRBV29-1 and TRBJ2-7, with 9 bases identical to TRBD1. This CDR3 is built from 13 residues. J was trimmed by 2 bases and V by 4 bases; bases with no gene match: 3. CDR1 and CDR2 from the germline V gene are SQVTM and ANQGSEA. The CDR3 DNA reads TGCAGCGTTGTGACAGGGGGAGCCTACGAGCAGTACTTC. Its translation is CSVVTGGAYEQYF.

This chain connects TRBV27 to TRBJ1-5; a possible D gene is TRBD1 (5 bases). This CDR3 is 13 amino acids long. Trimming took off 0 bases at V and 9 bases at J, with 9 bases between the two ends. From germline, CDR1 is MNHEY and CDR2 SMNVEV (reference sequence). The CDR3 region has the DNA TGTGCCAGCAGTTTATCTTTCGGGGGGCCCCAGCATTTT. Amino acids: CASSLSFGGPQHF.

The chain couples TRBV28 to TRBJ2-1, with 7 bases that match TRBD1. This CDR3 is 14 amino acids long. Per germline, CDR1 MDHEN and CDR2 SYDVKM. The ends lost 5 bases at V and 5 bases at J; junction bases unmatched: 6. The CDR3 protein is CASSRDRVDNEQFF. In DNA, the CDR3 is TGTGCCAGCAGTCGGGACAGAGTGGACAATGAGCAGTTCTTC. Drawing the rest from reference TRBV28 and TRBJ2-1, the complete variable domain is DVKVTQSSRYLVKRTGEKVFLECVQDMDHENMFWYRQDPGLGLRLIYFSYDVKMKEKGDIPEGYSVSREKKERFSLILESASTNQTSMYLCASSRDRVDNEQFFGPGTRLTVL.

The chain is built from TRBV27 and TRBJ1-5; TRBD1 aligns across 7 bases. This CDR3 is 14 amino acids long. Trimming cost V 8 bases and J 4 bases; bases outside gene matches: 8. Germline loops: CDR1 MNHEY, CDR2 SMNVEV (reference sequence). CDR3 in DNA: TGTGCCAGCTGGGACAGCCAACAGAATCAGCCCCAGCATTTT. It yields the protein CASWDSQQNQPQHF.

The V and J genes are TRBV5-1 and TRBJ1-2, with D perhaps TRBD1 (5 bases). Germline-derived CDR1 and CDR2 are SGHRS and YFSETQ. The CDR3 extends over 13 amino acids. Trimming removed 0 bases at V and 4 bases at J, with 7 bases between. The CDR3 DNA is TGCGCCAGCAGCTTGGGACAGCTCTATGGCTACACCTTC. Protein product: CASSLGQLYGYTF.